A single sample gave rise to the 23 T cell receptor beta chains below, sequenced in a study of OX40 agonist ivuxolimab in advanced cancers. Measured with immunoSEQ multiplex PCR; TCRdb has only the in-frame clones, and not every one. The sample has fewer than 90,000 clones, roughly 93% seen once; the top ten hold 6.2%. This specimen consisted of CD4+ or CD8+ T cells sorted from blood, obtained in a trial of the OX40 agonist ivuxolimab. The receptors were sampled from an adult with an advanced solid tumor such as melanoma, head and neck, liver or kidney cancer.

This rearrangement joins TRBV29-1 to TRBJ1-1, with D perhaps matching TRBD1 (5 bases). Trimming took off 6 bases at V and 4 bases at J, with 9 bases between the two ends. This CDR3 has 11 amino acids. CDR1 and CDR2 from the germline V gene are SQVTM and ANQGSEA. The CDR3, as DNA: TGCAGCGTGTCTCAGGGCACTGAAGCTTTCTTT. Protein product: CSVSQGTEAFF.

This sequence joins TRBV15 and TRBJ1-2; a possible D gene is TRBD1 (6 bases). The germline CDR1 and CDR2 sequences are LNHNV and YYDKDF (reference sequence). The CDR3 loop spans 16 amino acids. Trimming took 1 base from V and 2 from J, leaving 14 bases between them. CDR3 in amino acids: CATSRGAGGGNYGYTF. The CDR3 DNA is TGTGCCACCAGCAGAGGGGCCGGAGGGGGAAACTATGGCTACACCTTC. Full variable domain (outside the CDR3, taken from reference TRBV15 and TRBJ1-2): DAMVIQNPRYQVTQFGKPVTLSCSQTLNHNVMYWYQQKSSQAPKLLFHYYDKDFNNEADTPDNFQSRRPNTSFCFLDIRSPGLGDTAMYLCATSRGAGGGNYGYTFGSGTRLTVV.

The rearrangement links TRBV2 to TRBJ2-3, with TRBD2 matching 13 bases. Germline assignment: CDR1 SNHLY and CDR2 FYNNEI. This CDR3 is 16 amino acids long. The junction had 9 bases not matched to a gene; V was cut back by 5 bases and J by 7 bases. The CDR3 spells CASSSRLAGGFNTQYF. As DNA, the CDR3 is TGTGCCAGCAGTTCTCGACTAGCGGGGGGTTTTAATACGCAGTATTTT.

V and J are TRBV5-6 and TRBJ2-5; 7 bases line up with TRBD2. There are 14 residues in the CDR3. Germline loops: CDR1 SGHDT, CDR2 YYEEEE. With V trimmed by 2 bases and J by 3 bases, 4 bases remained unmatched. The CDR3 bases are TGTGCCAGCAGCTTTCCGGGAGGCGAAGAGACCCAGTACTTC. It is translated as CASSFPGGEETQYF.

The V call is TRBV19, the J call TRBJ1-5; D might be TRBD1 (6 bases). Trimming stripped 1 base from V and 1 base from J, with 8 bases between. Germline V gene data show CDR1 as LNHDA and CDR2 as SQIVND (reference sequence). The CDR3 sequence is 15 residues long. The CDR3 reads CASSIVGASNQPQHF. The CDR3 nucleotides are TGTGCCAGTAGTATAGTGGGGGCCAGCAATCAGCCCCAGCATTTT.

The V call is TRBV23-1, the J call TRBJ2-7; D might be TRBD2 (6 bases). TRBV23-1 is known as an ORF, though its function is uncertain. The CDR3 has 17 residues. With 0 bases removed from V and 4 bases from J, the gap between germline ends came to 19 bases. CDR3 coding DNA: TGCGCCAGCAGTCAATCCGGGAGCCGGGACGGGACTTACGAGCAGTACTTC. Residues: CASSQSGSRDGTYEQYF.

The chain joins TRBV4-3 to TRBJ2-5; weak D call: TRBD2 (5 bases). CDR1 LGHNA and CDR2 YSLEER come from the germline V gene. Trimming left V 0 bases short and J 1 base short, with 6 bases between. This CDR3 has 14 residues. The CDR3 coding sequence is TGCGCCAGCAGCCAAGATCGGGGCCAAGAGACCCAGTACTTC. Its translation is CASSQDRGQETQYF.

V is TRBV5-5 and J is TRBJ2-7; D is unclear. The CDR3 is made up of 12 amino acids. The V end lost 0 bases, the J end lost 6 bases, and 7 bases lay between the germline ends. Germline V gene sequence: CDR1 SGHKS, CDR2 YYEKEE (reference sequence). The CDR3 nucleotides are TGTGCCAGCAGCTTGGCGAGTAGCGAGCAGTACTTC. It translates to CASSLASSEQYF.

This chain uses TRBV7-6 with TRBJ1-2; weak D call: TRBD1 (5 bases). The germline V and J ends were trimmed by 5 bases and 8 bases, with 21 bases remaining between them. Germline CDR1 reads SGHVS; CDR2 reads FNYEAQ. The CDR3 covers 15 residues. The CDR3 spells CASSPGTLGLGGYTF. CDR3 in DNA: TGTGCCAGCAGCCCCGGGACCCTCGGCTTGGGGGGCTACACCTTC.

This sequence joins TRBV10-1 and TRBJ2-7, with TRBD2 as a possible D gene (6 bases). Germline CDR1 is WNHNN and CDR2 is SYGVQD (reference sequence). V lost 5 bases to trimming and J lost 5 bases, with 16 bases between them. The CDR3 extends over 14 amino acids. CDR3 in DNA: TGCGCCAGCAGTAACGGGGGAGAGTACGACGAGCAGTACTTC. This codes for CASSNGGEYDEQYF.

The V and J genes are TRBV19 and TRBJ2-2, with 10 bases identical to TRBD2. Trimming at V came to 7 bases and at J to 4 bases, leaving 9 bases not matched to a gene. The CDR3 is 16 residues long. The germline CDR1 and CDR2 sequences are LNHDA and SQIVND (reference sequence). CDR3 protein: CASIVTSGFLTGELFF. The CDR3 coding sequence is TGTGCCAGTATAGTGACTAGCGGGTTTCTCACCGGGGAGCTGTTTTTT. The variable domain in full, completed from reference TRBV19 and TRBJ2-2, reads DGGITQSPKYLFRKEGQNVTLSCEQNLNHDAMYWYRQDPGQGLRLIYYSQIVNDFQKGDIAEGYSVSREKKESFPLTVTSAQKNPTAFYLCASIVTSGFLTGELFFGEGSRLTVL.

The gene calls are TRBV20-1 and TRBJ2-5, with D uncertain. V was clipped by 3 bases and J by 5 bases, with 4 bases between them. The CDR3 sequence is 10 residues long. In germline, CDR1 is DFQATT, CDR2 SNEGSKA (reference sequence). CDR3 bases: TGCAGTGCTAGGGCGGAGACCCAGTACTTC. Translated: CSARAETQYF.

The rearrangement links TRBV4-3 to TRBJ1-4; D perhaps matches TRBD1 (5 bases). V lost 1 base and J 0 bases, leaving 9 bases between the germline ends. Germline assignment: CDR1 LGHNA and CDR2 YSLEER. The length of the CDR3 is 16 residues. Here the CDR3 reads CASSQAQGATNEKLFF. The CDR3, as DNA: TGCGCCAGCAGCCAAGCTCAAGGGGCAACTAATGAAAAACTGTTTTTT.

The rearrangement joins TRBV10-1 to TRBJ2-7; D remains ambiguous. CDR1 is WNHNN, CDR2 SYGVQD, per germline (reference sequence). This CDR3 has 13 residues. V lost 3 bases and J lost 0, with 6 bases in between. The CDR3 is CASSDPSSYEQYF. As DNA, the CDR3 is TGCGCCAGCAGTGACCCTTCCTCCTACGAGCAGTACTTC.

V is TRBV9 and J is TRBJ1-5; D remains unclear. The CDR3 has 15 residues. Trimming took off 0 bases at V and 4 bases at J, with 11 bases between the two ends. Germline CDR1 reads SGDLS; CDR2 reads YYNGEE. DNA for the CDR3: TGTGCCAGCAGCGTAGGGGAGGGCTGGAATCAGCCCCAGCATTTT. Translation gives CASSVGEGWNQPQHF. Together with reference TRBV9 and TRBJ1-5, the CDR3 gives the full variable domain: DSGVTQTPKHLITATGQRVTLRCSPRSGDLSVYWYQQSLDQGLQFLIQYYNGEERAKGNILERFSAQQFPDLHSELNLSSLELGDSALYFCASSVGEGWNQPQHFGDGTRLSIL.

The chain has TRBV7-2 and TRBJ2-3, with a weak D call TRBD2 (5 bases). V was shortened by 0 bases and J by 6 bases, with 7 bases between the two germline ends. CDR1 and CDR2 from the germline V gene are SGHTA and FQGNSA. The length of the CDR3 is 13 residues. CDR3 coding DNA: TGTGCCAGCAGCTTAGCTCCGGGGGATACGCAGTATTTT. Its translation: CASSLAPGDTQYF.

The chain has TRBV27 and TRBJ1-6; 8 positions agree with TRBD1. The CDR3 extends over 16 amino acids. V lost 2 bases, J lost 6 bases, and 6 bases stayed unmatched. The germline V gene encodes CDR1 MNHEY and CDR2 SMNVEV (reference sequence). The CDR3 spells CASSLRRGPSNSPLHF. CDR3 DNA sequence: TGTGCCAGCAGTTTACGCAGGGGGCCCTCTAATTCACCCCTCCACTTT.

The rearrangement joins TRBV27 to TRBJ1-1; TRBD1 is a possible D gene (5 bases). CDR3 length: 17 amino acids. CDR1 MNHEY and CDR2 SMNVEV come from the germline V gene (reference sequence). V was cut by 6 bases and J by 2 bases, with 22 bases left in between. The CDR3 is CASSLEGTLLPNTEAFF. The DNA of the CDR3 is TGTGCCAGCAGCCTAGAAGGGACTCTCCTCCCTAACACTGAAGCTTTCTTT.

The V and J genes are TRBV14 and TRBJ1-2, with 7 bases matching TRBD1. Per the germline V gene, CDR1 is SGHDN and CDR2 is FVKESK. Trimming took 2 bases from V and 4 from J; bases not matched to a gene: 4. The CDR3 sequence is 14 residues long. The CDR3 nucleotides read TGTGCCAGCAGCCAATCCGGGACAGTCTATGGCTACACCTTC. Translating it yields CASSQSGTVYGYTF. Together with reference TRBV14 and TRBJ1-2, the CDR3 gives the full variable domain: EAGVTQFPSHSVIEKGQTVTLRCDPISGHDNLYWYRRVMGKEIKFLLHFVKESKQDESGMPNNRFLAERTGGTYSTLKVQPAELEDSGVYFCASSQSGTVYGYTFGSGTRLTVV.

This clone showed up just once. V usage is TRBV5-6 and J usage is TRBJ2-1; a possible D gene is TRBD2 (5 bases). Trimming pared 7 bases from V and 4 bases from J, leaving 15 bases between. CDR3 length: 14 amino acids. The germline V gene encodes CDR1 SGHDT and CDR2 YYEEEE. CDR3 nucleotides: TGTGCCAGCGATGCAGGACTGCCTTACAATGAGCAGTTCTTC. Translated, it gives CASDAGLPYNEQFF. Combining the CDR3 with reference TRBV5-6 and TRBJ2-1 gives the whole variable domain DAGVTQSPTHLIKTRGQQVTLRCSPKSGHDTVSWYQQALGQGPQFIFQYYEEEERQRGNFPDRFSGHQFPNYSSELNVNALLLGDSALYLCASDAGLPYNEQFFGPGTRLTVL.

The chain uses TRBV9 and TRBJ2-1; D may correspond to TRBD1 or TRBD2 (5 bases each). The V end was cut by 3 bases, the J end by 7 bases, with 11 bases between. CDR3 length: 13 amino acids. Germline-derived CDR1 and CDR2 are SGDLS and YYNGEE. The DNA of the CDR3 is TGTGCCAGCAGCGCCCCTTGGGGGAATGAGCAGTTCTTC. Translation: CASSAPWGNEQFF.

The chain links TRBV27 to TRBJ2-1, with 7 bases fitting TRBD1. This CDR3 comprises 17 residues. V dropped 2 bases and J dropped 2; count of bases not matched to a gene: 9. The germline V gene has CDR1 MNHEY and CDR2 SMNVEV (reference sequence). CDR3 in amino acids: CASSLTPWGQTYNEQFF. Here the CDR3 DNA reads TGTGCCAGCAGTTTAACCCCCTGGGGACAGACCTACAATGAGCAGTTCTTC.

The chain uses TRBV5-5 and TRBJ2-7; D may be TRBD1 (7 bases). The CDR3 extends over 13 amino acids. V lost 4 bases and J lost 6, with 14 bases in between. In germline, CDR1 is SGHKS, CDR2 YYEKEE (reference sequence). CDR3 residues: CASSPGQEGEQYF. The CDR3 DNA sequence: TGTGCCAGCAGCCCTGGACAGGAGGGCGAGCAGTACTTC.